The rows below give T cell receptor beta chains drawn from one sample of a study of identical twins. TCRdb re-analysed the 5' RACE reads in MiXCR, keeping a single row per CDR3 protein. The repertoire holds about 720,000 distinct CDR3 sequences, with approximately 9% as singletons. In addition, the sample was reused for a study of yellow fever vaccine responses in identical twins.

Sequenced sample: PBMCs. The receptor set was obtained from a woman aged 18-29 years in good health. The CDR3 runs from the conserved cysteine through the conserved F or W. D genes are given only for firm matches. Part of the rows lack a size; the others show once, few, many or a class for expanded clones.

D: -
J: TRBJ2-1
size: few
V: TRBV12-5
DNA: TGTGCTAGTGGAAACGGGGCAGGATCCTACAATGAGCAGTTCTTC
CDR3: CASGNGAGSYNEQFF

D: -
J: TRBJ2-1
size: many
V: TRBV5-6
DNA: TGTGCCAGCAGCTCCATTATTATGACGGGACGGATAAATGAGCAGTTCTTC
CDR3: CASSSIIMTGRINEQFF

D: -
J: TRBJ2-2
size: many
V: TRBV4-1
DNA: TGCGCCAGCAGCCAAGATCCAGCGACCGGGGAGCTGTTTTTT
CDR3: CASSQDPATGELFF

D: -
J: TRBJ1-4
size: few
V: TRBV6-1
DNA: TGTGCCACCAGGGCTAATGAAAAACTGTTTTTT
CDR3: CATRANEKLFF

D: -
J: TRBJ1-5
size: -
V: TRBV20-1
DNA: TGCAGTGCCCGGATAGGGTCTGAAAGCAATCAGCCCCAGCATTTT
CDR3: CSARIGSESNQPQHF

D: -
J: TRBJ2-1
size: -
V: TRBV2
DNA: TGTGCCAGCAGTGAAGCGGTGACACCGGACGAGGAGCAGTTCTTC
CDR3: CASSEAVTPDEEQFF

D: TRBD1
J: TRBJ2-1
size: many
V: TRBV5-6
DNA: TGTGCCAGCAGCTTGCTAGGGACAGGTGAGGACTTC
CDR3: CASSLLGTGEDF

D: -
J: TRBJ2-2
size: -
V: TRBV19
DNA: TGTGCCAGTAGTATAGGATCCACCGGGGAGCTGTTTTTT
CDR3: CASSIGSTGELFF

D: -
J: TRBJ2-1
size: -
V: TRBV5-1
DNA: TGCGCCAGCACCGAAGCGTCATATTACAATGAGCAGTTCTTC
CDR3: CASTEASYYNEQFF

D: -
J: TRBJ1-2
size: few
V: TRBV20-1
DNA: TGCAGTGCTAGAAATCTTGGGACACCCTATGGCTACACCTTC
CDR3: CSARNLGTPYGYTF

D: TRBD1
J: TRBJ2-7
size: few
V: TRBV28
DNA: TGTGCCAGCAGTTTAACCCTGGGGGGGGGACAGGGGTTCTACGAGCAGTACTTC
CDR3: CASSLTLGGGQGFYEQYF

D: -
J: TRBJ2-3
size: -
V: TRBV2
DNA: TGTGCCAGCAGTGAGGAGGGGGTGAGGACAGATACGCAGTATTTT
CDR3: CASSEEGVRTDTQYF

D: TRBD1
J: TRBJ2-7
size: few
V: TRBV18
DNA: TGTGCCAGCTCACTCGGACAGGGGGTTATCGAGCAGTACTTC
CDR3: CASSLGQGVIEQYF

D: -
J: TRBJ2-2
size: few
V: TRBV10-3
DNA: TGTGCCATCAGTGCAAGGCAGGAGTCTGGGGAGCTGTTTTTT
CDR3: CAISARQESGELFF

D: -
J: TRBJ2-1
size: few
V: TRBV6-1
DNA: TGTGCCAGCAGTGCATTAGCGGCTGGGGAGCAGTTCTTC
CDR3: CASSALAAGEQFF

D: -
J: TRBJ2-3
size: many
V: TRBV20-1
DNA: TGCAGTGCTAGATTCGGGGGAGCCCTTGCAGATACGCAGTATTTT
CDR3: CSARFGGALADTQYF